The 11 T cell receptor beta chains given below trace back to one sample, sequenced in a study of OX40 agonist ivuxolimab in advanced cancers. Repertoires were generated with immunoSEQ multiplex PCR, while TCRdb's copy carries only in-frame clones and drops some. The data contain about 75,000 clones, around 87% of them seen just once; the ten biggest clones take up 1.3%. The sequences come from CD4+ or CD8+ T cells sorted from blood, collected in a trial of the OX40 agonist ivuxolimab. Receptors were obtained from an adult with an advanced solid tumor such as melanoma, head and neck, liver or kidney cancer.

The chain couples TRBV2 to TRBJ2-1; D is uncertain. With 6 bases removed from V and 5 bases from J, the gap between germline ends came to 11 bases. The CDR3 has 13 residues. Germline lookup yields CDR1 SNHLY and CDR2 FYNNEI. The CDR3 DNA sequence: TGTGCCAGCAGACTCCGGGCCGACAATGAGCAGTTCTTC. Amino acids: CASRLRADNEQFF. Full variable domain (rest looked up from reference TRBV2 and TRBJ2-1): EPEVTQTPSHQVTQMGQEVILRCVPISNHLYFYWYRQILGQKVEFLVSFYNNEISEKSEIFDDQFSVERPDGSNFTLKIRSTKLEDSAMYFCASRLRADNEQFFGPGTRLTVL.

This sequence joins TRBV16 and TRBJ2-5; the D is unclear. The V gene lost 2 bases and the J gene lost 4 bases, with 8 bases spanning the gap. Germline CDR1 is KGHSY and CDR2 is FQNENV. This CDR3 comprises 13 residues. CDR3 bases: TGTGCCAGCAGCCAAGGTCCTCGAGAGACCCAGTACTTC. The encoded protein is CASSQGPRETQYF.

This clone has just one count. The chain joins TRBV11-2 to TRBJ2-7; 8 bases line up with TRBD2. The CDR3 sequence is 17 residues long. Germline V gene sequence: CDR1 SGHAT, CDR2 FQNNGV. Losses at the gene ends were 5 bases for V and 5 bases for J; bases not matched to a gene: 17. CDR3 sequence (DNA): TGTGCCAGCAGCCCCACTAGCGGTAACCCGTTTGGGAACGAGCAGTACTTC. Translating gives CASSPTSGNPFGNEQYF.

The rearrangement joins TRBV19 to TRBJ1-2; 9 bases agree with TRBD1. Trimming removed 6 bases from V and 3 bases from J; junction bases left unmatched: 5. CDR1 is LNHDA and CDR2 is SQIVND in the germline V gene (reference sequence). The CDR3 consists of 14 residues. This CDR3 reads CASRRGQGDYGYTF. In DNA form, the CDR3 reads TGTGCCAGTAGGAGGGGACAGGGTGACTATGGCTACACCTTC.

The V and J genes are TRBV19 and TRBJ1-3; D is unclear. V was cut by 6 bases and J by 0 bases, with 12 bases left in between. Germline assignment: CDR1 LNHDA and CDR2 SQIVND (reference sequence). CDR3 size: 15 residues. CDR3 nucleotide sequence: TGTGCCAGTAGCCAAGACGGGAGCTCTGGAAACACCATATATTTT. Translating it yields CASSQDGSSGNTIYF.

The CDR3 DNA follows: TGTGCCTGGAGTGACAGGGGTTTGTCGACCCAGTACTTC. Translating gives CAWSDRGLSTQYF. This rearrangement joins TRBV30 to TRBJ2-5, with 7 bases matching TRBD1. V was clipped by 1 base and J by 7 bases; unmatched bases: 6. The CDR3 is 13 residues long. Per the germline V gene, CDR1 is GTSNPN and CDR2 is SVGIG (reference sequence).

The rearrangement uses TRBV29-1 and TRBJ1-4; tentative D call: TRBD1 (5 bases). This CDR3 comprises 14 residues. CDR1 and CDR2 from the germline V gene are SQVTM and ANQGSEA. V was trimmed by 6 bases and J by 8 bases, leaving 19 bases between them. The CDR3 bases are TGCAGCGTGGCCGAGGGATTCTCAGGGGAAAAACTGTTTTTT. This sequence encodes CSVAEGFSGEKLFF.

The chain recombines TRBV11-3 with TRBJ2-7; perhaps D is TRBD1 or TRBD2 (5 bases each). Looked up from germline, CDR1 is SGHNT and CDR2 is YENEEA. Trimming stripped 5 bases from V and 2 bases from J, with 13 bases between. This CDR3 is 14 amino acids long. The DNA for the CDR3 is TGTGCCAGCAGCCGGAAAGGGGACGCCTACGAGCAGTACTTC. As protein: CASSRKGDAYEQYF.

This clone was seen more than once but under ten times. This chain joins TRBV7-2 and TRBJ1-2, with 8 bases identical to TRBD1. The CDR3 sequence is 16 residues long. The V gene's germline CDR1 is SGHTA and CDR2 FQGNSA. With V trimmed by 5 bases and J by 3 bases, 11 bases remained unmatched. CDR3 sequence (DNA): TGTGCCAGCAGCGCACTCGGACAGGGCGGGTACTATGGCTACACCTTC. This codes for CASSALGQGGYYGYTF. The full variable domain, rest sourced from reference TRBV7-2 and TRBJ1-2, is GAGVSQSPSNKVTEKGKDVELRCDPISGHTALYWYRQSLGQGLEFLIYFQGNSAPDKSGLPSDRFSAERTGGSVSTLTIQRTQQEDSAVYLCASSALGQGGYYGYTFGSGTRLTVV.

This chain connects TRBV13 to TRBJ2-7, with 7 positions matching TRBD1. The CDR3 has 14 residues. With V trimmed by 0 bases and J by 2 bases, 1 base remained unmatched. Germline lookup yields CDR1 PRHDT and CDR2 FYEKMQ (reference sequence). CDR3 in amino acids: CASSLGGQAYEQYF. The CDR3 DNA reads TGTGCCAGCAGCTTAGGAGGACAGGCCTACGAGCAGTACTTC.

This sequence joins TRBV6-6 and TRBJ1-5; unclear D gene. CDR3 length equals 14 residues. Between the trimmed V and J ends, which lost 0 bases and 7 bases, there was a span of 10 bases. Germline V gene lookup returns CDR1 MNHNY and CDR2 SVGAGI (reference sequence). The chain's CDR3 is CASSYSTTAQPQHF. The CDR3 region has the DNA TGTGCCAGCAGTTACTCGACAACAGCCCAGCCCCAGCATTTT.